This is a list of T cell receptor beta chains from one sample in a study of blood T cell repertoires in COVID-19. Some clones are missing from TCRdb's copy, which holds only in-frame ones; the method was immunoSEQ multiplex PCR. The sample records under 170,000 clones, 65% to 90% being singletons. The specimen sequenced was peripheral blood. The receptors come from a man aged 65-85 years with acute or convalescent COVID-19. Both conserved end residues are part of each CDR3. The D gene is left open where the match is weak. Clone size is shown for a subset of rows, as once, few, many or a class of expanded clone.

clone size	CDR3 length	V gene	D gene	J gene	CDR3 protein	CDR3 DNA
few	16	TRBV9	TRBD2	TRBJ2-1	CASSVDRLADYNEQFF	TGTGCCAGCAGCGTAGACAGACTAGCGGACTACAATGAGCAGTTCTTC
NA	15	TRBV9	TRBD2	TRBJ2-1	CASSVKAGGQDEQFF	TGTGCCAGCAGCGTAAAAGCGGGAGGGCAGGATGAGCAGTTCTTC
NA	13	TRBV6-2/TRBV6-3	TRBD1	TRBJ2-1	CASSWDRVNEQFF	TGTGCCAGCAGTTGGGACAGGGTTAATGAGCAGTTCTTC
NA	14	TRBV5-1	NA	TRBJ1-1	CASSLVQGNTEAFF	TGCGCCAGCAGCTTGGTCCAGGGAAACACTGAAGCTTTCTTT
NA	14	TRBV5-6	TRBD1	TRBJ1-1	CASSWGQRNTEAFF	TGTGCCAGCAGCTGGGGACAGCGGAACACTGAAGCTTTCTTT
NA	11	TRBV12-3/TRBV12-4	NA	TRBJ1-1	CASSRVTEAFF	TGTGCCAGCAGCCGCGTGACTGAAGCTTTCTTT
NA	17	TRBV7-9	NA	TRBJ2-2	CASSEGRQEDNTGELFF	TGTGCCAGCAGCGAAGGTCGGCAGGAAGATAACACCGGGGAGCTGTTTTTT
NA	15	TRBV7-9	TRBD2	TRBJ2-1	CASLPSGSSYNEQFF	TGTGCCAGCTTACCAAGCGGGAGCTCCTACAATGAGCAGTTCTTC
few	18	TRBV11-2	TRBD1	TRBJ1-3	CASSLERTGGISGNTIYF	TGTGCCAGCAGCTTAGAAAGGACAGGAGGAATCTCTGGAAACACCATATATTTT
NA	13	TRBV14	NA	TRBJ1-6	CASSQVRVSPLHF	TGTGCCAGCAGCCAAGTTCGCGTTTCACCCCTCCACTTT
NA	15	TRBV5-1	NA	TRBJ2-3	CASKVDGTSTDTQYF	TGCGCCAGCAAGGTGGACGGGACTAGCACAGATACGCAGTATTTT
NA	14	TRBV7-3	NA	TRBJ2-1	CASSSPASANEQFF	TGTGCCAGCAGCTCCCCGGCTAGCGCGAATGAGCAGTTCTTC
NA	15	TRBV2	TRBD1	TRBJ2-3	CASSYTGGRTDTQYF	TGTGCCAGCAGTTACACAGGGGGCAGGACAGATACGCAGTATTTT
NA	13	TRBV7-6	NA	TRBJ2-5	CASSFRGGETQYF	TGTGCCAGCAGCTTTAGAGGAGGGGAGACCCAGTACTTC
NA	13	TRBV5-1	NA	TRBJ2-1	CASSSAGSNEQFF	TGCGCCAGCAGCTCAGCAGGAAGCAATGAGCAGTTCTTC
once	15	TRBV7-2	TRBD1	TRBJ2-1	CASSTGTGFYNEQFF	TGTGCCAGCAGCACCGGGACAGGGTTCTACAATGAGCAGTTCTTC